This T cell receptor (beta chain) was captured in a study of human T cells and chemical hapten exposure. Time point meaning: pre-sensitization, week 0. The treatment was: therapeutic diphenylcyclopropenone sensitization with weekly scalp DPC. TCRdb used MiXCR to reprocess the RACE reads, holding one entry per CDR3 protein. Of approximately 370,000 distinct CDR3 sequences listed, about 5% are singletons. CDR3 size: 12 residues. Germline values: CDR1 MNHNS, CDR2 SASEGT. V lost 1 base and J lost 15, with 13 bases in between. The sample consisted of whole blood, taken in connection with sensitization to the hapten diphenylcyclopropenone (DPC). The chain carries TRBV6-1 and TRBJ2-1; no clear D gene. The sequence was collected from a woman aged 18-29 years with alopecia areata. Some clones in this sample may be carry-over from other donors' samples. DNA for the CDR3: TGTGCCAGCAGTGAAGGGGTCCTCCGTTCGTTCTTC. It is translated as CASSEGVLRSFF.